These 17 T cell receptor beta chains were sequenced from one sample in a study of cytomegalovirus exposure and HLA in healthy donors. Primers included in the PCR were 60 Vbeta and 13 Jbeta primers. Assay: immunoSEQ multiplex PCR; the TCRdb copy retains only in-frame clones and omits some. In total, the table holds tens of thousands of clones. Sequenced: PBMCs. The source of these receptors is a woman aged 40-49 years in good health and CMV-seropositive.

The chain joins TRBV10-1 to TRBJ1-5; TRBD1 might be the D (6 bases). CDR1 is WNHNN and CDR2 is SYGVQD in the germline V gene (reference sequence). Trimming shortened V by 4 bases and J by 5 bases, and 9 bases separated the two germline ends. The CDR3 is 13 residues long. The CDR3 protein is CASSAGVDQPQHF. CDR3 DNA: TGCGCCAGCAGTGCAGGGGTGGATCAGCCCCAGCATTTT.

The chain is built from TRBV18 and TRBJ2-2; 12 bases fit TRBD1. V gave up 5 bases and J gave up 9 bases; unmatched junction bases: 7. The length of the CDR3 is 15 residues. The germline CDR1 and CDR2 sequences are KGHSH and LQKENI. The CDR3 DNA sequence: TGTGCCAGCTCAAGAGGGACAGGGGGCTCCTGGGAGCTGTTTTTT. Translated: CASSRGTGGSWELFF. The variable domain in full, completed from reference TRBV18 and TRBJ2-2, reads NAGVMQNPRHLVRRRGQEARLRCSPMKGHSHVYWYRQLPEEGLKFMVYLQKENIIDESGMPKERFSAEFPKEGPSILRIQQVVRGDSAAYFCASSRGTGGSWELFFGEGSRLTVL.

V gene TRBV6-1 combines with J gene TRBJ1-6; D unclear. Germline V lookup: CDR1 MNHNS, CDR2 SASEGT. CDR3 length: 14 amino acids. V lost 6 bases and J 5 bases, leaving 11 bases between the germline ends. The CDR3 bases are TGTGCCAGCAGAATAGACACAAATAATTCACCCCTCCACTTT. It translates to CASRIDTNNSPLHF.

The chain carries TRBV7-9 and TRBJ1-6, with a tentative D call TRBD1 (6 bases). Germline assignment: CDR1 SEHNR and CDR2 FQNEAQ (reference sequence). Trimming shortened V by 0 bases and J by 5 bases, and 14 bases separated the two germline ends. This CDR3 has 17 residues. CDR3 residues: CASSLAGADPDNSPLHF. The CDR3 DNA reads TGTGCCAGCAGCTTAGCGGGGGCCGACCCTGATAATTCACCCCTCCACTTT.

This rearrangement joins TRBV19 to TRBJ2-2; D is perhaps TRBD2 (5 bases). The CDR3 is made up of 14 amino acids. V shed 5 bases and J shed 4 bases, with 11 bases lying between them. Germline V gives CDR1 LNHDA, CDR2 SQIVND (reference sequence). The CDR3 loop reads CASSGTRTTGELFF. The CDR3 DNA is TGTGCCAGTAGTGGTACTAGAACCACCGGGGAGCTGTTTTTT. Looking up the rest from reference TRBV19 and TRBJ2-2 gives the full variable domain: DGGITQSPKYLFRKEGQNVTLSCEQNLNHDAMYWYRQDPGQGLRLIYYSQIVNDFQKGDIAEGYSVSREKKESFPLTVTSAQKNPTAFYLCASSGTRTTGELFFGEGSRLTVL.

The chain is built from TRBV10-3 and TRBJ2-7; 8 positions match TRBD2. The CDR3 contains 13 residues. V trimming: 6 bases; J trimming: 5 bases; junction bases outside the gene matches: 6. The germline gives CDR1 ENHRY, CDR2 SYGVKD. CDR3: CAIRPAGDDEQYF. The CDR3 bases are TGTGCCATCAGGCCAGCGGGAGATGACGAGCAGTACTTC.

The chain joins TRBV6-4 to TRBJ2-3; 12 nucleotides agree with TRBD2. This CDR3 contains 15 residues. After removal of 3 bases from V and 3 bases from J, the junction contained 1 base not matched to a gene. CDR1 MRHNA and CDR2 SNTAGT come from the germline V gene. The CDR3: CASSEGTSGTDTQYF. The CDR3 DNA reads TGTGCCAGCAGTGAGGGGACTAGCGGGACAGATACGCAGTATTTT.

The V and J genes are TRBV10-3 and TRBJ2-1; TRBD2 might be the D (7 bases). Trimming took 0 bases from V and 8 from J, leaving 20 bases between them. The CDR3 loop spans 17 amino acids. Germline-derived CDR1 and CDR2 are ENHRY and SYGVKD. In nucleotides, the CDR3 is TGTGCCATCAGTGAGTCTGTCGGACTAGGGGGACGGGATGAGCAGTTCTTC. This codes for CAISESVGLGGRDEQFF.

The CDR3 bases are TGTGCCAGCAGTGAAGCGGGGACACTTTATAATTCACCCCTCCACTTT. Amino acids: CASSEAGTLYNSPLHF. This chain connects TRBV6-1 to TRBJ1-6; D may be TRBD1 (6 bases). The CDR3 has 16 residues. The V end lost 0 bases, the J end lost 4 bases, and 10 bases lay between the germline ends. CDR1 and CDR2 (germline): MNHNS, SASEGT.

Notes on this clone: Within the sample, other DNA sequences also encode this same CDR3. V and J are TRBV18 and TRBJ2-2; possible D gene TRBD1, 6 bases. V was pared by 0 bases and J by 6 bases, with 8 bases between. This CDR3 is built from 14 residues. Germline CDR1 is KGHSH and CDR2 is LQKENI. The CDR3 coding sequence is TGTGCCAGCTCACCACCGGGGGCACCCGGGGAGCTGTTTTTT. This codes for CASSPPGAPGELFF. The full variable domain, with the rest looked up from reference TRBV18 and TRBJ2-2, is NAGVMQNPRHLVRRRGQEARLRCSPMKGHSHVYWYRQLPEEGLKFMVYLQKENIIDESGMPKERFSAEFPKEGPSILRIQQVVRGDSAAYFCASSPPGAPGELFFGEGSRLTVL.

The chain uses TRBV19 and TRBJ2-1, with TRBD2 identical over 7 bases. The CDR3 is 14 amino acids. V trimming: 4 bases; J trimming: 3 bases; junction bases outside the gene matches: 3. Germline CDR1 LNHDA, CDR2 SQIVND (reference sequence). In DNA form, the CDR3 reads TGTGCCAGTAGTAGCGGGGGAGACTACAATGAGCAGTTCTTC. The encoded protein is CASSSGGDYNEQFF.

The chain has TRBV15 and TRBJ2-7; the match to TRBD2 covers 13 bases. Germline loops: CDR1 LNHNV, CDR2 YYDKDF (reference sequence). The CDR3 extends over 15 amino acids. V lost 3 bases to trimming and J lost 4 bases; unmatched junction nucleotides: 3. CDR3 nucleotide sequence: TGTGCCACCAGCAGCGGACTAGCGGGAGCATACGAGCAGTACTTC. This encodes CATSSGLAGAYEQYF. Full variable domain (rest looked up from reference TRBV15 and TRBJ2-7): DAMVIQNPRYQVTQFGKPVTLSCSQTLNHNVMYWYQQKSSQAPKLLFHYYDKDFNNEADTPDNFQSRRPNTSFCFLDIRSPGLGDTAMYLCATSSGLAGAYEQYFGPGTRLTVT.

V usage is TRBV14 and J usage is TRBJ2-2, with 9 bases fitting TRBD1. This CDR3 is 15 amino acids long. Unmatched junction bases numbered 7, after V lost 5 bases and J lost 6 bases. Germline V gene data show CDR1 as SGHDN and CDR2 as FVKESK. The CDR3 reads CASSAHTGGPGELFF. For the CDR3, the DNA is TGTGCCAGCAGCGCCCATACAGGGGGCCCCGGGGAGCTGTTTTTT.

The rearrangement uses TRBV15 and TRBJ1-1, with D uncertain. V dropped 3 bases and J dropped 6 bases, with 14 bases sitting between them. This CDR3 has 14 amino acids. CDR1 is LNHNV, CDR2 YYDKDF, per germline (reference sequence). As DNA, the CDR3 is TGTGCCACCAGCAGGATTTCAGACACCTCTGAAGCTTTCTTT. Amino acids: CATSRISDTSEAFF.

With regard to this clone: This sample includes further DNA sequences coding for the same CDR3. This rearrangement joins TRBV9 to TRBJ1-1, with D tentatively TRBD1 (5 bases). The germline V and J ends were trimmed by 2 bases and 1 base, with 6 bases remaining between them. The germline gives CDR1 SGDLS, CDR2 YYNGEE. The length of the CDR3 is 13 residues. DNA for the CDR3: TGTGCCAGCAGCGTGCAGGGGAACACTGAAGCTTTCTTT. This encodes CASSVQGNTEAFF.

This chain joins TRBV28 and TRBJ1-6; no definite D call. The length of the CDR3 is 12 residues. CDR1 and CDR2 from the germline V gene are MDHEN and SYDVKM. V gave up 3 bases and J gave up 16 bases, with 13 bases separating them. This chain's CDR3 is CASSFSEAQLHF. The CDR3 DNA reads TGTGCCAGCAGTTTTTCGGAGGCCCAACTCCACTTT.

The chain has TRBV5-1 and TRBJ1-6; possibly TRBD1 for D (6 bases). The CDR3 is made up of 14 amino acids. Germline V gives CDR1 SGHRS, CDR2 YFSETQ. Trimming shortened V by 5 bases and J by 4 bases, and 10 bases separated the two germline ends. CDR3 coding DNA: TGCGCCAGCAGTCGGGGACAATATAATTCACCCCTCCACTTT. This sequence encodes CASSRGQYNSPLHF.